The clone carrying this T cell receptor (beta chain) was seen at least ten times. As yet, its antigen is unknown. V lost 4 bases and J lost 9, with 24 bases in between. CDR3 length equals 16 residues. Across 18 months, stable Graves' hyperthyroidism was marked by no progression to ophthalmopathy. This sample is part of a study of T cells in Graves' hyperthyroidism and ophthalmopathy. Findings of the study overall: Researchers found most expanded thyroid clonotypes above 0.001 in blood as well. Ophthalmopathy and stable hyperthyroidism were separated by a 13 V-J model. Ophthalmopathy got predicted by the model a median around 6.8 months before its onset.

Authors of the study amplified TCR beta CDR3 regions from RNA transcripts. TCR CDR3 underwent first-round RT-PCR with the HTBI primer set. TCRdb re-called the multiplex PCR reads with MiXCR, one entry per CDR3 protein. This table has about 550,000 distinct CDR3 sequences, roughly 20% appearing once. Sequenced: blood. This sequence originates from a man younger than 35 with Graves' hyperthyroidism. The V and J genes are TRBV12-3 or TRBV12-4 and TRBJ2-5; possible D gene TRBD2, 5 bases. The CDR3 reads CASSSSGSRRGWAQYF. In DNA form, the CDR3 reads TGTGCCAGCAGTTCATCCGGCTCCAGACGGGGTTGGGCCCAGTACTTC.